This TCR beta chain appears in the sequencing data of a study of CD8 T cells in ankylosing spondylitis (dated by TCRdb to the late 2010s). Broadly, across the study: The study profiled T cell receptor beta repertoires in healthy donors and ankylosing spondylitis patients to find disease-linked TCR variants. The full study cohort was made up of about 25 ankylosing spondylitis patients and 108 healthy donors. Peripheral blood was sampled, and synovial fluid was also collected from ankylosing spondylitis patients. Findings and caveats that apply to the study as a whole: A TCR beta motif of 8 or 9 highly homologous amino acid variants appeared characteristic of blood from ankylosing spondylitis patients. The disease-linked clones were reported to be significantly enriched in matched synovial fluid samples from ankylosing spondylitis patients. In peripheral blood, the disease-linked clones were found at relatively low frequencies and had a CD8+ phenotype. Some motif variants had previously been reported in the synovial fluid and blood of reactive arthritis patients, which suggests shared mechanisms of disease initiation.

Including cysteine and phenylalanine, the CDR3 has 15 amino acids. The entry retains the CDR3 DNA only, 45 bases that are in frame from base 1. Trimming leaves V shorter by 0 bases and J shorter by 4 bases, with the junction holding 2 bases beyond the gene matches. CDR1 SGHRS and CDR2 YFSETQ were looked up in the germline V gene. As concerns this clonotype: Its antigen remains undetermined. This may be a read error: a much more frequent sequence differs by one nucleotide.

The sample was run on an Illumina HiSeq 2500. Quantitative 5'-RACE with molecular barcodes was the method used to prepare the TCR beta libraries. The source study handled its data this way. A new computational method, built on a probabilistic model of VDJ rearrangement, was used to identify disease-linked TCR variants. TCRdb ran its own pipeline on the public reads, namely fastp trimming at Q25 and MiXCR clone calling, and kept in-frame beta chains. Rows are unified per CDR3 protein, each entry keeping the most common DNA and genes. The V and J calls here are based on TCRdb, not the publication. The sample contains about 450,000 distinct CDR3 sequences, 25% to 30% of them found a single time. The biggest ten clones account for roughly 0.9% of the sample.

The chain is made from TRBV5-1 and TRBJ2-2; the junction holds 8 bases that match TRBD1. Sequencing was carried out using blood, either unsorted or a sorted T cell fraction (not recorded which). The source is a male donor with ankylosing spondylitis. This receptor has the CDR3 CASSLATGGTGELFF. The nucleotide sequence is given as TGCGCCAGCAGCTTGGCTACAGGGGGCACCGGGGAGCTGTTTTTT.